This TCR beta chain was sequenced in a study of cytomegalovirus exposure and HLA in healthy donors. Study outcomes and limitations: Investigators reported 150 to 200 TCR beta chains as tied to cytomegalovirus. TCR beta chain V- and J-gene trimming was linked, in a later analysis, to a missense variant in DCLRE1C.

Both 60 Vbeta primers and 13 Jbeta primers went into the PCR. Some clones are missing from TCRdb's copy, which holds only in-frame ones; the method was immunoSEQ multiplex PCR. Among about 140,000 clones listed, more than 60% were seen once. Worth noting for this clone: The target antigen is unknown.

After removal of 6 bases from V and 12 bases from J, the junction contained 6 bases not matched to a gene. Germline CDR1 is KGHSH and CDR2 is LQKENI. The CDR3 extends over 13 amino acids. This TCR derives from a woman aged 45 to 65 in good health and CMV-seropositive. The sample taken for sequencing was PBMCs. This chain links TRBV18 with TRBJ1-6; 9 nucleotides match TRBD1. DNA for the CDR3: TGTGCCAGCTCGACGGGACAGGGACAACCCCTCCACTTT. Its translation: CASSTGQGQPLHF.